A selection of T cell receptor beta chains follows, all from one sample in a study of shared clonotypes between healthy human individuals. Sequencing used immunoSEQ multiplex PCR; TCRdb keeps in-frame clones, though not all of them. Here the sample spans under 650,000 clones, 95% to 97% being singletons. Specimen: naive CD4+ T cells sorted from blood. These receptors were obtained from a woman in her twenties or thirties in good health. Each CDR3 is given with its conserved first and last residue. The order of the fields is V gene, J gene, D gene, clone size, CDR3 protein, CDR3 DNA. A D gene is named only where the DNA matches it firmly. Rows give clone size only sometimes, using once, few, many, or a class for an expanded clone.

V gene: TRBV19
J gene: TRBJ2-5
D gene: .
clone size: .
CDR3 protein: CASSRRDRETQYF
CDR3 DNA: TGTGCCAGTAGTAGGAGGGATAGGGAGACCCAGTACTTC

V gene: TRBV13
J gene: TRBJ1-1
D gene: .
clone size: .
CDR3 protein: CASSSVAWAAPNTEAFF
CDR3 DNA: TGTGCCAGCAGCTCAGTTGCATGGGCGGCCCCGAACACTGAAGCTTTCTTT

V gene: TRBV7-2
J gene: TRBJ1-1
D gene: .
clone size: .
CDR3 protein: CASSRGGQGWTEAFF
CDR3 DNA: TGTGCCAGCAGCCGAGGTGGGCAGGGTTGGACTGAAGCTTTCTTT

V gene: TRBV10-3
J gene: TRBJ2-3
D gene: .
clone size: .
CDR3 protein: CAISEGNTDTQYF
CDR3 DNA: TGTGCCATCAGTGAAGGTAACACAGATACGCAGTATTTT

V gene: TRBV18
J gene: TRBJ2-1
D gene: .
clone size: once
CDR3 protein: CASSRREANEQFF
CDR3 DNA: TGTGCCAGCTCACGCAGGGAGGCCAATGAGCAGTTCTTC

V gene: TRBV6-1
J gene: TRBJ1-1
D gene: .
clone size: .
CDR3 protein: CASSEYGTNTEAFF
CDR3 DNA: TGTGCCAGCAGTGAATATGGGACGAACACTGAAGCTTTCTTT

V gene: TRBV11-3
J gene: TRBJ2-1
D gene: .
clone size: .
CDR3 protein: CASSHQADGTSYNEQFF
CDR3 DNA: TGTGCCAGCAGCCACCAAGCAGATGGCACGTCCTACAATGAGCAGTTCTTC

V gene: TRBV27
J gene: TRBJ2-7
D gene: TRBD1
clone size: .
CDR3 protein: CASGKDRGARQYF
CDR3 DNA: TGTGCCAGCGGGAAAGACAGGGGGGCCAGGCAGTACTTC

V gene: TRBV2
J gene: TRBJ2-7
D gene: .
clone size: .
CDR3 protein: CAAGPYEQYF
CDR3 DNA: TGTGCTGCGGGGCCCTACGAGCAGTACTTC

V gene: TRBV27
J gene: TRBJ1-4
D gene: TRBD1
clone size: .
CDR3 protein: CASSLGGTGNEKLFF
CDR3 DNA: TGTGCCAGCAGTTTAGGCGGGACAGGGAATGAAAAACTGTTTTTT

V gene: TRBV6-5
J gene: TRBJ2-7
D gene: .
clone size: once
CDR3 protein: CASSSGREQYF
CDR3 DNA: TGTGCCAGCAGTTCCGGTCGGGAGCAGTACTTC

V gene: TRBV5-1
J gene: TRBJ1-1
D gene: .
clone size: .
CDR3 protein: CASSRGLVNTEAFF
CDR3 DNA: TGCGCCAGCAGCCGGGGCTTGGTGAACACTGAAGCTTTCTTT

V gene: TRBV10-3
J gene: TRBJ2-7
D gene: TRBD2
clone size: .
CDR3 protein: CAISEPTSDKTYEQYF
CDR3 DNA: TGTGCCATCAGTGAGCCTACTAGCGATAAAACCTACGAGCAGTACTTC

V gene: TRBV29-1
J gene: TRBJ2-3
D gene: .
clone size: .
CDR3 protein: CSVHSADTQYF
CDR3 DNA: TGCAGCGTTCACTCGGCAGATACGCAGTATTTT

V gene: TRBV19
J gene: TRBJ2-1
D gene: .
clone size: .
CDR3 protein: CASSIGRQDNEQFF
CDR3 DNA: TGTGCCAGTAGTATAGGAAGGCAGGACAATGAGCAGTTCTTC

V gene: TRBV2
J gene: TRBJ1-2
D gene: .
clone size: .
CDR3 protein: CASSADSSYQGYTF
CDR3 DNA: TGTGCCAGCAGTGCGGACAGCTCCTATCAAGGCTACACCTTC

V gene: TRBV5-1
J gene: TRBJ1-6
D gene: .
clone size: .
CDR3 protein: CASSPGGTENNSPLHF
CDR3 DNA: TGCGCCAGCAGCCCGGGGGGTACAGAAAATAATTCACCCCTCCACTTT

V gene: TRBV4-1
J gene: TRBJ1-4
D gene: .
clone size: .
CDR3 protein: CASSQVPRGVKKLFF
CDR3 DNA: TGCGCCAGCAGCCAAGTCCCGAGGGGGGTGAAAAAACTGTTTTTT

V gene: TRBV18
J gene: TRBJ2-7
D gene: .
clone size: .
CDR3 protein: CASSPFGETYEQYF
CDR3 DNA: TGTGCCAGCTCACCATTTGGGGAAACCTACGAGCAGTACTTC

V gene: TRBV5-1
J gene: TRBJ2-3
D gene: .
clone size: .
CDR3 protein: CASSSQSTDTQYF
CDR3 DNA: TGCGCCAGCAGCAGTCAGTCCACAGATACGCAGTATTTT

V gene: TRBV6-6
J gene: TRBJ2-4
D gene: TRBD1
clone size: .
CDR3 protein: CASIPGQGKNIQYF
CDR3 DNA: TGTGCCAGCATTCCGGGACAGGGAAAAAACATTCAGTACTTC

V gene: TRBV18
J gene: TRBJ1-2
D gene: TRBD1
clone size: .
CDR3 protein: CASSPPDRGLLFGYTF
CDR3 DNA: TGTGCCAGCTCACCTCCGGACAGGGGGCTACTATTTGGCTACACCTTC

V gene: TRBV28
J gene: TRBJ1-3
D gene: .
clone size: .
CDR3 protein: CGTTFGFGNTIYF
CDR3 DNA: TGTGGGACCACCTTCGGCTTTGGAAACACCATATATTTT

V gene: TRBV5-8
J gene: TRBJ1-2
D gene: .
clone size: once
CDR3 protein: CASSSQGSGGYTF
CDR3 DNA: TGTGCCAGCAGCTCGCAGGGGTCGGGTGGCTACACCTTC

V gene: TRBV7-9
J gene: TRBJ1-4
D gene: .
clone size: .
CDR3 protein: CASRGPRRTQEKLFF
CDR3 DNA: TGTGCCAGCAGGGGCCCTCGTAGGACCCAGGAAAAACTGTTTTTT

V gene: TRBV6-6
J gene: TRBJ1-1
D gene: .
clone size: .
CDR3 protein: CASSTGTGKAFF
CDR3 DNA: TGTGCCAGCAGCACCGGGACTGGGAAAGCTTTCTTT

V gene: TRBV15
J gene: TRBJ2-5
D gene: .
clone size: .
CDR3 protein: CATSRGGSEETQYF
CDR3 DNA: TGTGCCACCAGCAGAGGGGGCTCAGAAGAGACCCAGTACTTC

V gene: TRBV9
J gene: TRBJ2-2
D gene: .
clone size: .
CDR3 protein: CASSEGGREMFTGELFF
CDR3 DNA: TGTGCCAGCAGCGAAGGGGGGCGGGAGATGTTCACCGGGGAGCTGTTTTTT

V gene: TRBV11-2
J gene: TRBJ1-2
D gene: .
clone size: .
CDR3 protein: CASSLDRGGPGYTF
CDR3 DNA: TGTGCCAGCAGCTTAGATAGGGGGGGCCCTGGCTACACCTTC

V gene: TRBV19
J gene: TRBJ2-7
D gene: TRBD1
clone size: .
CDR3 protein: CASSSGQGTYEQYF
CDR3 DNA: TGTGCCAGTAGCAGCGGACAGGGTACCTACGAGCAGTACTTC